This TCR beta chain was captured by sequencing in a study of tumor-infiltrating lymphocytes in oesophageal squamous cell carcinoma. TCRdb ran MiXCR on the PCR reads and lists one entry per CDR3 protein. The repertoire holds fewer than 11,000 distinct CDR3 sequences, with around three fifths as singletons. The CDR3 covers 17 residues. CDR1 and CDR2 from the germline V gene are SGHTA and FQGNSA. V trimming: 5 bases; J trimming: 2 bases; junction bases outside the gene matches: 12. The chain is built from TRBV7-2 and TRBJ2-3; 8 bases are a match to TRBD2. This TCR was sampled from a male donor with esophageal squamous cell carcinoma. The sequenced material came from esophageal tumor tissue. The CDR3 coding sequence is TGTGCCAGCAGCAGACGTGGACTAGCAATTTCCACAGATACGCAGTATTTT. Translated: CASSRRGLAISTDTQYF. The whole variable domain, remainder taken from reference TRBV7-2 and TRBJ2-3, is GAGVSQSPSNKVTEKGKDVELRCDPISGHTALYWYRQSLGQGLEFLIYFQGNSAPDKSGLPSDRFSAERTGGSVSTLTIQRTQQEDSAVYLCASSRRGLAISTDTQYFGPGTRLTVL.